This T cell receptor beta chain is drawn from a study of T cell responses to AZD1222 COVID-19 vaccine. Study conclusions and caveats: No day 14 peak samples; only post-peak repertoires were characterized. The sample set comprised mostly white British donors with more females, and clonal diversity was possibly underestimated. An increase in Spike-specific TCR breadth and depth was observed after two AZD1222 doses.

Only in-frame clones appear in the TCRdb table, and some are missing; sequencing was by immunoSEQ multiplex PCR. The data contain 100,000 to 150,000 clones, 90% of them singletons. The CDR3 is 17 residues long. Germline-derived CDR1 and CDR2 are LGHDT and YNNKEL (reference sequence). J lost 7 bases, V lost 0 bases, and 7 bases had no gene match. Concerning this clone itself: Its antigen is unidentified.

The receptor was derived from an adult in good health. This specimen consisted of peripheral blood, obtained on day 0 of MenACWY control vaccination. J is TRBJ2-1 and V is TRBV3-1 (or the pseudogene TRBV3-2); 12 nucleotides match TRBD2. The CDR3 here is CASSQDNLAGGPNEQFF. In DNA form, the CDR3 reads TGTGCCAGCAGCCAAGATAACCTAGCGGGAGGGCCGAATGAGCAGTTCTTC.